Below are 30 T cell receptor beta chains sequenced from a single sample in a study of shared clonotypes between healthy human individuals. TCRdb keeps only in-frame clones here, not all; method: immunoSEQ multiplex PCR. In the table there are some 2,000,000 clones, under 97% of which are singletons. The sequenced material came from naive CD4+ T cells sorted from blood. Subset defined: CD45RA+ positively selected. All receptors come from a man younger than 30 in good health.

The chain uses TRBV9 and TRBJ2-7; TRBD1 matches at 8 bases. This CDR3 spans 17 amino acids. V lost 4 bases, J lost 4 bases, and 16 bases stayed unmatched. In germline, CDR1 is SGDLS, CDR2 YYNGEE. This CDR3 reads CASSPPPRQGQTYEQYF. CDR3 sequence (DNA): TGTGCCAGCAGCCCCCCCCCGAGACAGGGGCAGACATACGAGCAGTACTTC.

The V and J genes are TRBV13 and TRBJ2-5; TRBD1 might be the D (6 bases). The CDR3 loop spans 16 amino acids. Germline CDR1 reads PRHDT; CDR2 reads FYEKMQ (reference sequence). Between the trimmed V and J ends, which lost 1 base and 2 bases, there was a span of 14 bases. CDR3 DNA: TGTGCCAGCAGCTTAGTTTCCAGGGGCGATCAAGAGACCCAGTACTTC. Translated: CASSLVSRGDQETQYF. The complete variable domain, with remaining parts taken from reference TRBV13 and TRBJ2-5, reads AAGVIQSPRHLIKEKRETATLKCYPIPRHDTVYWYQQGPGQDPQFLISFYEKMQSDKGSIPDRFSAQQFSDYHSELNMSSLELGDSALYFCASSLVSRGDQETQYFGPGTRLLVL.

The chain recombines TRBV6-5 with TRBJ2-1; D unresolved. This CDR3 comprises 13 residues. Germline loops: CDR1 MNHEY, CDR2 SVGAGI. Trimming stripped 0 bases from V and 10 bases from J, with 10 bases between. The CDR3 sequence is CASSYSGLREQFF. The CDR3 DNA follows: TGTGCCAGCAGTTACTCCGGCCTAAGGGAGCAGTTCTTC.

This chain connects TRBV14 to TRBJ2-7; no clear D. V was shortened by 2 bases and J by 0 bases, with 17 bases between the two germline ends. CDR1 and CDR2 (germline): SGHDN, FVKESK. CDR3 length: 17 amino acids. CDR3 nucleotides: TGTGCCAGCAGCCAATCCCCCGGCTCAATATTCTCCTACGAGCAGTACTTC. This sequence encodes CASSQSPGSIFSYEQYF. The full variable domain, rest sourced from reference TRBV14 and TRBJ2-7, is EAGVTQFPSHSVIEKGQTVTLRCDPISGHDNLYWYRRVMGKEIKFLLHFVKESKQDESGMPNNRFLAERTGGTYSTLKVQPAELEDSGVYFCASSQSPGSIFSYEQYFGPGTRLTVT.

Comments on this clone: Other DNA sequences of this sample code for an identical CDR3. V is TRBV7-2 and J is TRBJ2-2, with TRBD1 identical over 7 bases. The V gene end was trimmed by 5 bases and the J gene end by 2 bases; junction bases not matched to a gene: 8. Looked up from germline, CDR1 is SGHTA and CDR2 is FQGNSA. This CDR3 is 16 amino acids long. The CDR3 bases are TGTGCCAGCAGCCTCGCCGGGACAGTTAACACCGGGGAGCTGTTTTTT. Its translation is CASSLAGTVNTGELFF.

V and J are TRBV7-2 and TRBJ2-7; 9 nucleotides match TRBD2. The V gene's germline CDR1 is SGHTA and CDR2 FQGNSA. Trimming cost V 5 bases and J 6 bases; bases outside gene matches: 11. The CDR3 totals 15 residues. The CDR3 DNA reads TGTGCCAGCAGCCCAGAGGGCGGGAGGGTTCGCGAGCAGTACTTC. Its protein is CASSPEGGRVREQYF.

This clone came up once. This chain uses TRBV5-6 with TRBJ2-3; weak D call: TRBD2 (7 bases). V was clipped by 0 bases and J by 0 bases, with 11 bases between them. This CDR3 has 16 residues. Germline values: CDR1 SGHDT, CDR2 YYEEEE. CDR3 residues: CASSLAGGTSTDTQYF. The CDR3 DNA reads as TGTGCCAGCAGCTTGGCCGGGGGGACAAGCACAGATACGCAGTATTTT.

This clone occurred once. This chain connects TRBV11-2 to TRBJ2-2; the D gene is possibly TRBD1 (5 bases). V dropped 6 bases and J dropped 1 base, with 12 bases sitting between them. The CDR3 runs 15 residues. Germline CDR1 and CDR2: SGHAT and FQNNGV. The CDR3 DNA sequence: TGTGCCAGCAGACAACTTAGGGGGAACACCGGGGAGCTGTTTTTT. It yields the protein CASRQLRGNTGELFF. Full variable domain (remainder filled in from reference TRBV11-2 and TRBJ2-2): EAGVAQSPRYKIIEKRQSVAFWCNPISGHATLYWYQQILGQGPKLLIQFQNNGVVDDSQLPKDRFSAERLKGVDSTLKIQPAKLEDSAVYLCASRQLRGNTGELFFGEGSRLTVL.

This chain joins TRBV7-2 and TRBJ2-6; 9 bases agree with TRBD1. Germline assignment: CDR1 SGHTA and CDR2 FQGNSA. V was pared by 5 bases and J by 3 bases, with 8 bases of the junction left unmatched. CDR3 size: 17 residues. DNA of the CDR3: TGTGCCAGCAGCCAGCTCCGGACAGGGGTTGGGGCCAACGTCCTGACTTTC. It codes for CASSQLRTGVGANVLTF. Looking up the rest from reference TRBV7-2 and TRBJ2-6 gives the full variable domain: GAGVSQSPSNKVTEKGKDVELRCDPISGHTALYWYRQSLGQGLEFLIYFQGNSAPDKSGLPSDRFSAERTGGSVSTLTIQRTQQEDSAVYLCASSQLRTGVGANVLTFGAGSRLTVL.

The chain employs TRBV28 and TRBJ2-2; D ambiguous. Looked up from germline, CDR1 is MDHEN and CDR2 is SYDVKM. Trimming left V 5 bases short and J 3 bases short, with 10 bases between. The CDR3 is 14 amino acids. This chain's CDR3 is CASSERWDTGELFF. For the CDR3, the DNA is TGTGCCAGCAGTGAACGTTGGGACACCGGGGAGCTGTTTTTT. Filled out from reference TRBV28 and TRBJ2-2, the complete variable domain reads DVKVTQSSRYLVKRTGEKVFLECVQDMDHENMFWYRQDPGLGLRLIYFSYDVKMKEKGDIPEGYSVSREKKERFSLILESASTNQTSMYLCASSERWDTGELFFGEGSRLTVL.

The V and J genes are TRBV29-1 and TRBJ1-4; unclear D gene. Germline V CDR1 and CDR2: SQVTM, ANQGSEA. V lost 6 bases to trimming and J lost 8 bases, with 16 bases between them. This CDR3 is 13 amino acids long. Here the CDR3 DNA reads TGCAGCGTGCGGGGTTCCCTAGGGGAAAAACTGTTTTTT. This translates into CSVRGSLGEKLFF.

The chain couples TRBV9 to TRBJ1-6, with D possibly matching TRBD1 (6 bases). Germline-derived CDR1 and CDR2 are SGDLS and YYNGEE. The V end lost 0 bases, the J end lost 7 bases, and 11 bases lay between the germline ends. CDR3 length equals 15 residues. As DNA, the CDR3 is TGTGCCAGCAGCGTAGACAGGGCCGGAAATTCACCCCTCCACTTT. Protein product: CASSVDRAGNSPLHF.

The chain joins TRBV11-2 to TRBJ2-2, with D possibly matching TRBD2 (5 bases). Trimming cost V 5 bases and J 1 base, with 8 bases left between them. The CDR3 covers 14 residues. Looked up from germline, CDR1 is SGHAT and CDR2 is FQNNGV. CDR3 sequence reads: CASSTSGNTGELFF. For the CDR3, the DNA is TGTGCCAGCAGCACAAGCGGGAACACCGGGGAGCTGTTTTTT.

The chain uses TRBV28 and TRBJ1-2; 9 bases match TRBD1. V lost 6 bases, J lost 4 bases, and 9 bases stayed unmatched. The CDR3 is made up of 15 amino acids. Germline V gives CDR1 MDHEN, CDR2 SYDVKM. Here the CDR3 reads CASRSTSQGAYGYTF. In nucleotides, the CDR3 is TGTGCCAGCAGAAGTACATCACAGGGGGCCTATGGCTACACCTTC.

This clone showed up just once. One end of the junction is discordant with germline, which a read error may explain. This chain joins TRBV6-1 and TRBJ2-3, with 10 bases that match TRBD2. The CDR3 extends over 13 amino acids. Germline CDR1 MNHNS, CDR2 SASEGT. The CDR3 spells CASSASGGGTEYF. CDR3 sequence (DNA): TGTGCCAGCAGTGCTAGCGGGGGCGGTACGGAGTATTTT.

The V and J genes are TRBV9 and TRBJ1-1, with 9 bases matching TRBD1. CDR3 length: 14 residues. Germline loops: CDR1 SGDLS, CDR2 YYNGEE. V lost 6 bases to trimming and J lost 1 base; unmatched junction nucleotides: 4. The CDR3 coding sequence is TGTGCCAGCAACGGACAGGGGTCGAACACTGAAGCTTTCTTT. Translation: CASNGQGSNTEAFF.

V usage is TRBV2 and J usage is TRBJ2-5; a possible D gene is TRBD1 (5 bases). The CDR3 is made up of 16 amino acids. Germline V CDR1 and CDR2: SNHLY, FYNNEI. V shed 5 bases and J shed 1 base, with 17 bases lying between them. DNA of the CDR3: TGTGCCAGCAGTCTTAACTCCCCAGGGCCCCAAGAGACCCAGTACTTC. It specifies CASSLNSPGPQETQYF.

This sequence joins TRBV2 and TRBJ1-5; maybe TRBD1 (5 bases). Germline V CDR1 and CDR2: SNHLY, FYNNEI. The CDR3 loop spans 12 amino acids. V was shortened by 11 bases and J by 7 bases, with 15 bases between the two germline ends. The chain's CDR3 is CAVGGVGQPQHF. In nucleotides, the CDR3 is TGTGCCGTGGGAGGGGTTGGGCAGCCCCAGCATTTT.

Regarding this clone: This specimen includes other DNA sequences encoding the same CDR3. The J gene is TRBJ2-7, the V gene TRBV18, with D possibly TRBD1 on 5 matching bases. V dropped 0 bases and J dropped 1 base, with 10 bases sitting between them. Germline assignment: CDR1 KGHSH and CDR2 LQKENI. This CDR3 region has 15 residues. The CDR3 DNA follows: TGTGCCAGCTCACCACCGGGCAGGGATTCCTACGAGCAGTACTTC. Encoded protein: CASSPPGRDSYEQYF. The whole variable domain, filled in from reference TRBV18 and TRBJ2-7, reads NAGVMQNPRHLVRRRGQEARLRCSPMKGHSHVYWYRQLPEEGLKFMVYLQKENIIDESGMPKERFSAEFPKEGPSILRIQQVVRGDSAAYFCASSPPGRDSYEQYFGPGTRLTVT.

The chain is built from TRBV7-3 and TRBJ1-5; D ambiguous. CDR3 length: 13 residues. CDR1 and CDR2 (germline): SGHTA, FQGTGA. Trimming shortened V by 3 bases and J by 5 bases, and 8 bases separated the two germline ends. The CDR3 loop reads CASSFTLDQPQHF. DNA for the CDR3: TGTGCCAGCAGCTTTACGCTGGATCAGCCCCAGCATTTT.

This chain links TRBV25-1 with TRBJ2-7, with TRBD1 matching over 12 bases. V gave up 8 bases and J gave up 7 bases; unmatched junction bases: 15. The CDR3 spans 16 residues. Germline V gene sequence: CDR1 MGHDK, CDR2 SYGVNS. The CDR3 protein is CASERGEGDRGREQYF. CDR3 coding DNA: TGTGCCAGCGAGAGGGGAGAAGGGGACAGGGGGCGTGAGCAGTACTTC.

The V and J genes are TRBV6-1 and TRBJ2-7; D is possibly TRBD2 (6 bases). Germline V CDR1 and CDR2: MNHNS, SASEGT. Trimming cost V 6 bases and J 3 bases, with 12 bases left between them. This CDR3 has 13 residues. CDR3 DNA: TGTGCCAGCAGGATAGCCGGGGGCTACGAGCAGTACTTC. This translates into CASRIAGGYEQYF.

For this clone: The sample holds other DNA sequences that translate to the same CDR3. This chain uses TRBV5-1 with TRBJ1-1; unclear D gene. This CDR3 is built from 14 residues. Germline V CDR1 and CDR2: SGHRS, YFSETQ. Trimming pared 2 bases from V and 0 bases from J, leaving 8 bases between. As DNA, the CDR3 is TGCGCCAGCAGCTTAGAGGGCATGAACACTGAAGCTTTCTTT. This sequence encodes CASSLEGMNTEAFF.

Notes on this clone: The same CDR3 is also encoded by other DNA sequences in this sample. This chain links TRBV5-4 with TRBJ1-4, with TRBD1 matching over 9 bases. J was trimmed by 5 bases and V by 0 bases; bases with no gene match: 2. The germline gives CDR1 SGHNT, CDR2 YYREEE (reference sequence). This CDR3 comprises 15 residues. CDR3 sequence: CASSLVGQGNEKLFF. CDR3 bases: TGTGCCAGCAGCTTGGTTGGACAGGGGAATGAAAAACTGTTTTTT.

The J gene is TRBJ2-3, the V gene TRBV7-9; 7 positions match TRBD1. The CDR3 length is 14 residues. After removal of 10 bases from V and 0 bases from J, the junction contained 7 bases not matched to a gene. The V gene's germline CDR1 is SEHNR and CDR2 FQNEAQ (reference sequence). The CDR3 reads CATRQGASTDTQYF. In DNA form, the CDR3 reads TGTGCCACCAGACAGGGTGCTAGCACAGATACGCAGTATTTT. Together with reference TRBV7-9 and TRBJ2-3, the CDR3 gives the full variable domain: DTGVSQNPRHKITKRGQNVTFRCDPISEHNRLYWYRQTLGQGPEFLTYFQNEAQLEKSRLLSDRFSAERPKGSFSTLEIQRTEQGDSAMYLCATRQGASTDTQYFGPGTRLTVL.

The chain couples TRBV5-4 to TRBJ1-4; 8 positions agree with TRBD1. Germline-derived CDR1 and CDR2 are SGHNT and YYREEE (reference sequence). The CDR3 sequence is 15 residues long. V was clipped by 3 bases and J by 8 bases; unmatched bases: 9. Here the CDR3 DNA reads TGTGCCAGCAGCTCTCCAGGACAGGGAAAGGAAAAACTGTTTTTT. It is translated as CASSSPGQGKEKLFF.

The chain uses TRBV30 and TRBJ1-2; D is ambiguous. Trimming stripped 4 bases from V and 2 bases from J, with 14 bases between. The CDR3 is 14 residues long. Per the germline V gene, CDR1 is GTSNPN and CDR2 is SVGIG (reference sequence). The CDR3, as DNA: TGTGCCTGGACTGCCGTTGGCAGCAACTATGGCTACACCTTC. Protein sequence: CAWTAVGSNYGYTF.

V and J are TRBV2 and TRBJ2-5; TRBD2 is a possible D gene (6 bases). V was clipped by 8 bases and J by 5 bases, with 9 bases between them. Per germline, CDR1 SNHLY and CDR2 FYNNEI. This CDR3 has 11 amino acids. Here the CDR3 DNA reads TGTGCCAGCCGGGGGTTTGAGACCCAGTACTTC. It yields the protein CASRGFETQYF. Complete variable domain (other parts from reference TRBV2 and TRBJ2-5): EPEVTQTPSHQVTQMGQEVILRCVPISNHLYFYWYRQILGQKVEFLVSFYNNEISEKSEIFDDQFSVERPDGSNFTLKIRSTKLEDSAMYFCASRGFETQYFGPGTRLLVL.

The gene calls are TRBV27 and TRBJ1-5; D gene uncertain. The V gene lost 4 bases and the J gene lost 4 bases, with 11 bases spanning the gap. Germline V gene sequence: CDR1 MNHEY, CDR2 SMNVEV (reference sequence). The CDR3 length is 14 residues. The DNA of the CDR3 is TGTGCCAGCAGTTCAGTGAGGTCGAATCAGCCCCAGCATTTT. It is translated as CASSSVRSNQPQHF.

This chain joins TRBV29-1 and TRBJ2-1; D remains ambiguous. Trimming stripped 1 base from V and 2 bases from J, with 9 bases between. Germline loops: CDR1 SQVTM, CDR2 ANQGSEA. The CDR3 sequence is 14 residues long. In nucleotides, the CDR3 is TGCAGCGTTGAAGGGCATACGGCCTACAATGAGCAGTTCTTC. Translating it yields CSVEGHTAYNEQFF.